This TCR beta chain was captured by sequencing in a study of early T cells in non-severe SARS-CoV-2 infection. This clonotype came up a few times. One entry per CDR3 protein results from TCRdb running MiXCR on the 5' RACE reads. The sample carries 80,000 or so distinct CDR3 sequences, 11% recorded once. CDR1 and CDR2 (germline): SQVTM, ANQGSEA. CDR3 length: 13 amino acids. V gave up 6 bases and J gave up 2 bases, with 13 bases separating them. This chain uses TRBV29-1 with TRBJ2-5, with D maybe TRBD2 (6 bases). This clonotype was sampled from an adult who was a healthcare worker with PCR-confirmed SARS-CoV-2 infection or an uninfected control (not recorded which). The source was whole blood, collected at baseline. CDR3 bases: TGCAGCGTGGGGGGTAGCTGGCAAGAGACCCAGTACTTC. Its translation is CSVGGSWQETQYF.